The text below deals with one T cell receptor (beta chain). Its cognate antigen is unknown. These data come from a study of shared clonotypes between healthy human individuals. General study points: Clonotypes not shared had lower generation probabilities than those common to all four donors.

The V end lost 0 bases, the J end lost 0 bases, and 13 bases lay between the germline ends. CDR1 and CDR2 from the germline V gene are SGDLS and YYNGEE. The CDR3 has 17 residues. Assay execution took place at the deep level. Sorted subsets were amplified in replicate PCRs using around 220 ng DNA, 30,000 to 35,000 T cell genomes. Produced via immunoSEQ multiplex PCR; TCRdb's table is partial and in-frame only. The sample has roughly 2.4 million clones, approximately 95% seen once; the top ten hold approximately 0.13%. Adult Caucasians living in Nashville, Tennessee made up all of the donors. This sequence was found in a man younger than 35 in good health. This chain links TRBV9 with TRBJ2-4; possible D gene TRBD2, 6 bases. Sequences were obtained from naive CD4+ T cells sorted from blood. Subset specified: CD45RA+ positively selected. DNA for the CDR3: TGTGCCAGCAGCGTAGATAGCGCGGGAACAGCCAAAAACATTCAGTACTTC. Translation: CASSVDSAGTAKNIQYF.